This passage covers 14 T cell receptor beta chains from one sample sequenced in a study of control samples from healthy donors and cancer patients. Using immunoSEQ multiplex PCR, the repertoire was profiled, and TCRdb retains in-frame clones only, with some absent. The table has 150,000 or so clones, over 85% seen once. The sample was blood. These receptors all stem from a man younger than 30 in good health.

This clone was counted a single time. J is TRBJ2-1 and V is TRBV5-1, with D perhaps matching TRBD1 (5 bases). The V and J ends lost 4 bases and 8 bases respectively, with 16 bases between them. Germline V gene data show CDR1 as SGHRS and CDR2 as YFSETQ. The CDR3 loop spans 14 amino acids. Here the CDR3 reads CASSGAIRVDEQFF. The DNA for the CDR3 is TGCGCCAGCAGCGGGGCAATCAGGGTTGATGAGCAGTTCTTC. The complete variable domain, with remaining parts taken from reference TRBV5-1 and TRBJ2-1, reads KAGVTQTPRYLIKTRGQQVTLSCSPISGHRSVSWYQQTPGQGLQFLFEYFSETQRNKGNFPGRFSGRQFSNSRSEMNVSTLELGDSALYLCASSGAIRVDEQFFGPGTRLTVL.

This chain links TRBV27 with TRBJ1-1, with a tentative D call TRBD1 (5 bases). V lost 3 bases and J 4 bases, leaving 15 bases between the germline ends. The CDR3 has 15 residues. The germline V gene has CDR1 MNHEY and CDR2 SMNVEV (reference sequence). CDR3 protein: CASSLRGDSTTEAFF. The CDR3 DNA reads TGTGCCAGCAGTTTGAGGGGAGACTCGACCACTGAAGCTTTCTTT.

Written as DNA, the CDR3 is TGTGCCAGCAGCTTAGGTGACAGGGGGTATGGCTACACCTTC. Residues: CASSLGDRGYGYTF. The chain employs TRBV7-6 and TRBJ1-2; TRBD1 agrees at 9 bases. V was pared by 1 base and J by 5 bases, with 2 bases of the junction left unmatched. This CDR3 is built from 14 residues. Germline V gives CDR1 SGHVS, CDR2 FNYEAQ.

The chain is built from TRBV30 and TRBJ1-2, with 9 bases that match TRBD1. Germline values: CDR1 GTSNPN, CDR2 SVGIG (reference sequence). The J segment lost 6 bases and the V segment lost 0 bases, leaving 14 bases of the junction unmatched. The CDR3 extends over 17 amino acids. CDR3 sequence reads: CAWSVPVDRGGFDGYTF. CDR3 bases: TGTGCCTGGAGTGTACCAGTCGACAGGGGGGGATTTGATGGCTACACCTTC.

The genes are TRBV7-9 and TRBJ2-2; 10 bases agree with TRBD2. This CDR3 spans 15 amino acids. CDR1 is SEHNR, CDR2 FQNEAQ, per germline (reference sequence). V dropped 5 bases and J dropped 1; count of bases not matched to a gene: 1. The CDR3 DNA reads TGTGCCAGCAGCCGGACTAGCGGGAACACCGGGGAGCTGTTTTTT. Protein sequence: CASSRTSGNTGELFF.

V usage is TRBV27 and J usage is TRBJ1-5; 7 bases are a match to TRBD1. This CDR3 spans 14 amino acids. The germline V gene has CDR1 MNHEY and CDR2 SMNVEV (reference sequence). The trim removed 3 bases at V and 6 bases at J, leaving 5 bases unmatched. The CDR3 DNA sequence: TGTGCCAGCAGTTTTATAGGGGGCGGTCAGCCCCAGCATTTT. As protein: CASSFIGGGQPQHF.

The chain has TRBV7-9 and TRBJ2-7, with a tentative D call TRBD1 (6 bases). Between the trimmed V and J ends, which lost 5 bases and 3 bases, there was a span of 14 bases. CDR1 and CDR2 from the germline V gene are SEHNR and FQNEAQ (reference sequence). The CDR3 extends over 14 amino acids. The CDR3 sequence is CASSRRQARYEQYF. As DNA, the CDR3 is TGTGCCAGCAGCCGCCGACAGGCCCGCTACGAGCAGTACTTC.

The chain recombines TRBV7-9 with TRBJ2-2; 15 bases are a match to TRBD2. This CDR3 has 17 amino acids. Per the germline V gene, CDR1 is SEHNR and CDR2 is FQNEAQ (reference sequence). The ends lost 5 bases at V and 1 base at J; junction bases unmatched: 2. For the CDR3, the DNA is TGTGCCAGCAGCCGGACTAGCGGGGGGGTGAACACCGGGGAGCTGTTTTTT. It translates to CASSRTSGGVNTGELFF.

V is TRBV7-6 and J is TRBJ2-1; 7 bases fit TRBD1. This CDR3 region has 17 residues. Trimming took 5 bases from V and 4 from J; bases not matched to a gene: 14. Germline V gene data show CDR1 as SGHVS and CDR2 as FNYEAQ. This CDR3 reads CASSPFGQGEWYNEQFF. CDR3 bases: TGTGCCAGCAGCCCATTTGGCCAGGGGGAGTGGTACAATGAGCAGTTCTTC.

J is TRBJ2-5 and V is TRBV7-6, with 10 bases that match TRBD1. V shed 5 bases, J shed 5 bases, and the junction held 8 bases outside the gene matches. This CDR3 is 15 amino acids long. CDR1 is SGHVS and CDR2 is FNYEAQ in the germline V gene. The CDR3 coding sequence is TGTGCCAGCAGCCTGGGACAGGGGTCTGAGGAGACCCAGTACTTC. Its protein product is CASSLGQGSEETQYF.

A single count supports this clone. CDR3 in DNA: TGTGCCAGCAGTCCCCATACGGGGGCCCTATATGAAAAACTGTTTTTT. Residues: CASSPHTGALYEKLFF. V usage is TRBV27 and J usage is TRBJ1-4; D may be TRBD1 (6 bases). Germline CDR1 reads MNHEY; CDR2 reads SMNVEV (reference sequence). This CDR3 region has 16 residues. Trimming pared 5 bases from V and 6 bases from J, leaving 19 bases between.

The gene calls are TRBV7-2 and TRBJ2-7; 7 nucleotides line up with TRBD2. The CDR3 is made up of 14 amino acids. The J segment lost 4 bases and the V segment lost 3 bases, leaving 6 bases of the junction unmatched. The germline gives CDR1 SGHTA, CDR2 FQGNSA. In nucleotides, the CDR3 is TGTGCCAGCAGCTTCGGGCGGGAGATTTACGAGCAGTACTTC. This translates into CASSFGREIYEQYF.

Only one count was recorded for this clone. The chain recombines TRBV5-6 with TRBJ1-5; D is uncertain. The CDR3 runs to 15 residues. V lost 1 base and J 3 bases, leaving 11 bases between the germline ends. CDR1 is SGHDT, CDR2 YYEEEE, per germline. As DNA, the CDR3 is TGTGCCAGCAGCTTGAGAAGGCAGTCCAATCAGCCCCAGCATTTT. Its translation is CASSLRRQSNQPQHF.

The genes are TRBV30 and TRBJ2-1; 7 nucleotides align to TRBD2. Per germline, CDR1 GTSNPN and CDR2 SVGIG (reference sequence). The CDR3 runs to 16 residues. Trimming took 5 bases from V and 9 from J; bases not matched to a gene: 19. The CDR3 loop is CAWGTKRDVKSGEQFF. CDR3 DNA sequence: TGTGCCTGGGGAACAAAGCGGGATGTTAAGTCGGGTGAGCAGTTCTTC. The full variable domain, its missing parts supplied by reference TRBV30 and TRBJ2-1, is SQTIHQWPATLVQPVGSPLSLECTVEGTSNPNLYWYRQAAGRGLQLLFYSVGIGQISSEVPQNLSASRPQDRQFILSSKKLLLSDSGFYLCAWGTKRDVKSGEQFFGPGTRLTVL.